The 14 T cell receptor beta chains below all came from one sample that was sequenced in a study of blood T cells in healthy people across ages. The use of a sample-barcoded 5' primer and a J-beta primer mix characterized a second PCR of roughly 7 to 12 cycles. TCRdb redid the calling of the 5' RACE reads with MiXCR, one entry per CDR3 protein. The table has approximately 730,000 distinct CDR3 sequences, about 42% seen once; the top ten hold less than 25%. Sequencing was done on a sample of blood. All receptors come from a woman aged 60 to 75 in good health.

V usage is TRBV6-2 or TRBV6-3 and J usage is TRBJ2-1, with 7 bases matching TRBD2. The CDR3 consists of 16 residues. Trimming took 8 bases from V and 3 from J; bases not matched to a gene: 13. Germline V CDR1 and CDR2: MNHEY, SVGEGT. CDR3 sequence: CASLSGGGDCYNEQFF. In nucleotides, the CDR3 is TGTGCCAGCTTAAGTGGGGGAGGGGATTGCTACAATGAGCAGTTCTTC.

The rearrangement links TRBV29-1 to TRBJ2-3; tentative D call: TRBD1 (6 bases). The V end lost 7 bases, the J end lost 2 bases, and 19 bases lay between the germline ends. Germline CDR1 reads SQVTM; CDR2 reads ANQGSEA. The CDR3 extends over 15 amino acids. The CDR3 loop reads CSALQGTQPTDTQYF. The CDR3 region has the DNA TGCAGCGCTCTGCAGGGGACCCAGCCCACAGATACGCAGTATTTT.

The genes are TRBV20-1 and TRBJ2-5; D not resolved. The CDR3 is made up of 15 amino acids. V lost 1 base to trimming and J lost 4 bases, with 16 bases between them. CDR1 is DFQATT, CDR2 SNEGSKA, per germline (reference sequence). CDR3 sequence reads: CSARAQRAPSETQYF. CDR3 bases: TGCAGTGCTAGAGCCCAGCGAGCCCCCTCAGAGACCCAGTACTTC.

The V call is TRBV28, the J call TRBJ2-7, with a weak D call TRBD1 (6 bases). CDR3 length equals 16 residues. The germline V gene has CDR1 MDHEN and CDR2 SYDVKM. Trimming shortened V by 3 bases and J by 3 bases, and 18 bases separated the two germline ends. The CDR3 spells CASSLSLGGSFYEQYF. The CDR3 nucleotides read TGTGCCAGCAGTTTGTCGTTAGGGGGATCTTTCTACGAGCAGTACTTC.

V gene TRBV2 combines with J gene TRBJ2-5, with 11 bases identical to TRBD2. The length of the CDR3 is 16 residues. V lost 5 bases, J lost 1 base, and 6 bases stayed unmatched. CDR1 SNHLY and CDR2 FYNNEI come from the germline V gene. CDR3 loop: CASSPGTSGIQETQYF. The CDR3 coding sequence is TGTGCCAGCAGTCCCGGGACTAGCGGAATCCAAGAGACCCAGTACTTC.

The chain couples TRBV6-6 to TRBJ2-3; TRBD2 matches at 11 bases. V lost 7 bases to trimming and J lost 11 bases; unmatched junction nucleotides: 5. The CDR3 is made up of 12 amino acids. CDR1 is MNHNY and CDR2 is SVGAGI in the germline V gene (reference sequence). In nucleotides, the CDR3 is TGTGCCAGCATTAAGACTAGCGGGGAGCAGTATTTT. It encodes CASIKTSGEQYF.

V usage is TRBV27 and J usage is TRBJ1-5; the D is unclear. The V end lost 7 bases, the J end lost 2 bases, and 18 bases lay between the germline ends. The CDR3 length is 16 residues. From germline, CDR1 is MNHEY and CDR2 SMNVEV (reference sequence). Here the CDR3 reads CASTPRPGWGNQPQHF. CDR3 DNA: TGTGCCAGCACTCCACGGCCGGGTTGGGGCAATCAGCCCCAGCATTTT.

This clonotype showed up just once. The V gene is TRBV7-8, the J gene TRBJ2-5; D perhaps matches TRBD2 (7 bases). V was cut by 6 bases and J by 5 bases, with 13 bases left in between. The CDR3 runs 13 residues. The germline CDR1 and CDR2 sequences are SGHVS and FQNEAQ. This CDR3 reads CASRHKGGETQYF. CDR3 DNA sequence: TGTGCCAGCAGACACAAGGGGGGGGAGACCCAGTACTTC.

With regard to this clonotype: A much larger clone lies one base from this, so it may be a read error. The chain combines TRBV12-3 or TRBV12-4 with TRBJ2-7; a possible D gene is TRBD2 (6 bases). CDR3 length: 12 amino acids. CDR3 region: CAGSFGGSEQYF. The CDR3 nucleotides are TGTGCCGGCAGTTTTGGAGGGTCCGAGCAGTACTTC.

The chain is built from TRBV20-1 and TRBJ2-5; D ambiguous. Germline loops: CDR1 DFQATT, CDR2 SNEGSKA (reference sequence). CDR3 length: 13 residues. V was trimmed by 2 bases and J by 11 bases, leaving 18 bases between them. In nucleotides, the CDR3 is TGCAGTGCTAGACTTCCCGGCTACAATGAGCAGTACTTC. Protein product: CSARLPGYNEQYF.

The chain has TRBV20-1 and TRBJ2-7; 8 bases line up with TRBD1. V dropped 6 bases and J dropped 5; count of bases not matched to a gene: 12. This CDR3 region has 14 residues. Germline-derived CDR1 and CDR2 are DFQATT and SNEGSKA (reference sequence). The CDR3 DNA reads TGCAGTGCCCAATCCACGGACAGGGCCCACGAGCAGTACTTC. The encoded protein is CSAQSTDRAHEQYF.

The rearrangement links TRBV3-1 to TRBJ2-1; 12 bases align to TRBD2. The V segment lost 4 bases and the J segment 8 bases; nucleotides outside the gene matches: 6. The CDR3 length is 15 residues. Germline V gene sequence: CDR1 LGHDT, CDR2 YNNKEL (reference sequence). In DNA, the CDR3 is TGTGCCAGCAGCCGCCGACTAGCGGGAGTCCATGAGCAGTTCTTC. Protein: CASSRRLAGVHEQFF.

The rearrangement links TRBV9 to TRBJ2-3, with D perhaps TRBD2 (5 bases). The CDR3 extends over 14 amino acids. V was pared by 2 bases and J by 6 bases, with 13 bases between. CDR1 and CDR2 (germline): SGDLS, YYNGEE. CDR3 region: CASSVSGSPDTQYF. The DNA for the CDR3 is TGTGCCAGCAGCGTTAGTGGGAGTCCCGATACGCAGTATTTT.

This clonotype was seen a single time. The CDR3 loop is CSARAGGGKDNEQYF. In DNA, the CDR3 is TGCAGTGCCCGGGCAGGGGGCGGGAAGGACAATGAGCAGTACTTC. The chain has TRBV20-1 and TRBJ2-7; 8 bases line up with TRBD1. This CDR3 contains 15 residues. CDR1 DFQATT and CDR2 SNEGSKA come from the germline V gene (reference sequence). The junction had 17 bases not matched to a gene; V was cut back by 6 bases and J by 7 bases.